The source of this T cell receptor (beta chain) is a study of blood T cell repertoires in COVID-19. The CDR3 loop spans 17 amino acids. Trimming at V came to 0 bases and at J to 5 bases, leaving 11 bases not matched to a gene. CDR1 MGHRA and CDR2 YSYEKL come from the germline V gene. The data were produced by immunoSEQ multiplex PCR, yet TCRdb's version contains in-frame clones alone and is incomplete. In the table there are around 330,000 clones, roughly 90% of which are singletons. Specimen: PBMCs or T cells enriched from blood (not recorded which). The chain couples TRBV4-1 to TRBJ2-7; 9 bases are shared with TRBD1. This TCR derives from a man aged 55 to 70 who had recovered from COVID-19. CDR3 sequence (DNA): TGCGCCAGCAGCCAAGATTGTTGGCGGGACAGGGAACACGAGCAGTACTTC. It specifies CASSQDCWRDREHEQYF.